What follows are 6 T cell receptor beta chains derived from one specimen sequenced in a study of T cell responses to AZD1222 COVID-19 vaccine. Method: immunoSEQ multiplex PCR; TCRdb's copy keeps in-frame clones and lacks some. Among approximately 120,000 clones listed, around 90% were seen once. The source material was peripheral blood, sampled on day 0 of MenACWY control vaccination. These receptors were taken from an adult in good health.

V gene TRBV18 combines with J gene TRBJ2-3; D perhaps matches TRBD1 (6 bases). The CDR3 is 15 amino acids. Germline V gene data show CDR1 as KGHSH and CDR2 as LQKENI. Trimming took 6 bases from V and 0 from J, leaving 13 bases between them. The CDR3 sequence: CASSPAGDSTDTQYF. In DNA form, the CDR3 reads TGTGCCAGCTCGCCCGCAGGGGATAGCACAGATACGCAGTATTTT.

The count of this clone is one. The gene calls are TRBV7-9 and TRBJ2-7; a possible D gene is TRBD2 (6 bases). The CDR3 is 16 residues long. The V end was cut by 4 bases, the J end by 6 bases, with 22 bases between. Germline CDR1 and CDR2: SEHNR and FQNEAQ (reference sequence). CDR3 nucleotides: TGTGCCAGCAGCTGGACGGAAGAGGGACTTTACTCCGAGCAGTACTTC. It translates to CASSWTEEGLYSEQYF. Complete variable domain (other parts from reference TRBV7-9 and TRBJ2-7): DTGVSQNPRHKITKRGQNVTFRCDPISEHNRLYWYRQTLGQGPEFLTYFQNEAQLEKSRLLSDRFSAERPKGSFSTLEIQRTEQGDSAMYLCASSWTEEGLYSEQYFGPGTRLTVT.

The chain carries TRBV23-1 and TRBJ1-5, with 7 positions matching TRBD1. TRBV23-1 is recorded as an ORF, its role being uncertain. V trimming: 7 bases; J trimming: 0 bases; junction bases outside the gene matches: 24. The CDR3 length is 21 residues. CDR3 coding DNA: TGCGCCAGCACTCAGGGGACAGCGTGTGTCGTCGGGGTGGATAGCAATCAGCCCCAGCATTTT. Its translation is CASTQGTACVVGVDSNQPQHF.

The V call is TRBV29-1, the J call TRBJ1-5; no definite D call. The length of the CDR3 is 12 residues. Trimming stripped 4 bases from V and 1 base from J, with 5 bases between. Per the germline V gene, CDR1 is SQVTM and CDR2 is ANQGSEA. The CDR3 is CSVAGSNQPQHF. The CDR3 nucleotides are TGCAGCGTTGCGGGGAGCAATCAGCCCCAGCATTTT.

This sequence joins TRBV11-3 and TRBJ2-3; maybe TRBD2 (7 bases). CDR1 SGHNT and CDR2 YENEEA come from the germline V gene. Trimming removed 8 bases at V and 0 bases at J, with 12 bases between. This CDR3 contains 14 residues. This chain's CDR3 is CASGAGASTDTQYF. The CDR3 DNA is TGTGCCAGCGGTGCGGGGGCTAGCACAGATACGCAGTATTTT.

This clone was counted a single time. The gene calls are TRBV4-3 and TRBJ1-5, with D perhaps TRBD1 (5 bases). CDR1 LGHNA and CDR2 YSLEER come from the germline V gene. Trimming removed 0 bases at V and 7 bases at J, with 13 bases between. This CDR3 comprises 15 residues. CDR3 sequence reads: CASSQDALGDQPQHF. The CDR3 DNA reads TGCGCCAGCAGCCAAGATGCGTTGGGGGACCAGCCCCAGCATTTT.